This T cell receptor beta chain stems from a study of circulating and synovial CD4+ cells in juvenile arthritis. This CDR3 is 14 amino acids long. Germline CDR1 and CDR2: LGHNA and YNFKEQ. Trimming took off 1 base at V and 0 bases at J, with 7 bases between the two ends. This clone was found once. Antigen unknown. General study results and limits: CPL versus bulk CD4 samples: T cell genome counts differed by at least an order of magnitude. These blood cells shared more CDR3 sequences with synovium than bulk blood.

Method: immunoSEQ multiplex PCR; TCRdb's copy keeps in-frame clones and lacks some. The data contain 36,000 or so clones, roughly 94% of them singletons. Sequenced material: CD4+ T cells from blood. This clonotype originated in a human donor with juvenile idiopathic arthritis. The chain employs TRBV4-2 and TRBJ2-7; D unclear. The CDR3 reads CASSQAVFSYEQYF. The CDR3 DNA follows: TGTGCCAGCAGCCAAGCAGTCTTCTCCTACGAGCAGTACTTC.